A selection of T cell receptor beta chains follows, all from one sample in a study of shared clonotypes between healthy human individuals. The table came from immunoSEQ multiplex PCR; TCRdb's copy has only in-frame clones and leaves some out. The sample holds over 750,000 clones, approximately 96% seen once. Source material: naive CD8+ T cells sorted from blood. The receptors shown here come from a man aged 25-45 years in good health. Each CDR3 is given with its conserved first and last residue. The order of the fields is CDR3 length, V gene, J gene, CDR3 protein.

len: 17
v_gene: TRBV7-9
j_gene: TRBJ2-1
CDR3aa: CASSLARQGAFLNEQFF

len: 14
v_gene: TRBV5-1
j_gene: TRBJ2-7
CDR3aa: CASSWTSGRFEQYF

len: 15
v_gene: TRBV5-4
j_gene: TRBJ2-2
CDR3aa: CAFPRAGSNTGELFF

len: 18
v_gene: TRBV25-1
j_gene: TRBJ2-2
CDR3aa: CASSESWGLSLNTGELFF

len: 14
v_gene: TRBV28
j_gene: TRBJ2-1
CDR3aa: CASSFTGNYNEQFF

len: 14
v_gene: TRBV27
j_gene: TRBJ1-4
CDR3aa: CASSFVATNEKLFF

len: 15
v_gene: TRBV14
j_gene: TRBJ2-7
CDR3aa: CASSLVTGTDYEQYF

len: 15
v_gene: TRBV13
j_gene: TRBJ2-7
CDR3aa: CASSSAGSGNYEQYF

len: 11
v_gene: TRBV19
j_gene: TRBJ2-7
CDR3aa: CASTDAYEQYF

len: 14
v_gene: TRBV10-3
j_gene: TRBJ2-7
CDR3aa: CAISEGSGPYEQYF

len: 15
v_gene: TRBV15
j_gene: TRBJ2-3
CDR3aa: CATSTLGTETDTQYF

len: 14
v_gene: TRBV18
j_gene: TRBJ2-7
CDR3aa: CASSPERSPYEQYF

len: 13
v_gene: TRBV7-2
j_gene: TRBJ2-1
CDR3aa: CASSRDVYNEQFF

len: 14
v_gene: TRBV19
j_gene: TRBJ2-3
CDR3aa: CASRSLSSTDTQYF

len: 15
v_gene: TRBV7-3
j_gene: TRBJ2-3
CDR3aa: CASSFLAGRADTQYF

len: 16
v_gene: TRBV7-8
j_gene: TRBJ2-1
CDR3aa: CASSLSGDGVVIEQFF

len: 14
v_gene: TRBV27
j_gene: TRBJ1-1
CDR3aa: CASSFGSQNTEAFF

len: 16
v_gene: TRBV4-2
j_gene: TRBJ2-3
CDR3aa: CASSQDWRTSGNTQYF

len: 11
v_gene: TRBV9
j_gene: TRBJ2-7
CDR3aa: CASGRTGEQYF

len: 11
v_gene: TRBV27
j_gene: TRBJ2-7
CDR3aa: CASSSGVEQYF

len: 15
v_gene: TRBV5-1
j_gene: TRBJ2-7
CDR3aa: CASSSQGRSSYEQYF

len: 14
v_gene: TRBV5-6
j_gene: TRBJ1-1
CDR3aa: CASSWDLKNTEAFF

len: 15
v_gene: TRBV27
j_gene: TRBJ2-7
CDR3aa: CASSAYRGLEDEQYF

len: 12
v_gene: TRBV7-9
j_gene: TRBJ2-7
CDR3aa: CASSLGGIEQYF

len: 14
v_gene: TRBV27
j_gene: TRBJ2-3
CDR3aa: CASQTVFGTDTQYF

len: 15
v_gene: TRBV7-9
j_gene: TRBJ2-1
CDR3aa: CASSSGLTTHNEQFF

len: 14
v_gene: TRBV2
j_gene: TRBJ2-6
CDR3aa: CASYSRTGANVLTF

len: 16
v_gene: TRBV19
j_gene: TRBJ2-1
CDR3aa: CASSNLLRDGDRDLFF

len: 13
v_gene: TRBV6-5
j_gene: TRBJ1-1
CDR3aa: CASSHTGGDEAFF

len: 13
v_gene: TRBV2
j_gene: TRBJ1-2
CDR3aa: CASIGGPRGGYTF

len: 13
v_gene: TRBV9
j_gene: TRBJ2-1
CDR3aa: CASELAGEGEQFF

len: 10
v_gene: TRBV2
j_gene: TRBJ2-1
CDR3aa: CASMGRRKFF

len: 12
v_gene: TRBV29-1
j_gene: TRBJ2-7
CDR3aa: CSVGRSSYEQYF

len: 18
v_gene: TRBV5-4
j_gene: TRBJ2-3
CDR3aa: CASSLVPNTGAPTDTQYF

len: 15
v_gene: TRBV2
j_gene: TRBJ2-1
CDR3aa: CASRRDRGLNNEQFF

len: 19
v_gene: TRBV28
j_gene: TRBJ2-1
CDR3aa: CASSLGQPPLAGVGNEQFF

len: 15
v_gene: TRBV7-9
j_gene: TRBJ2-1
CDR3aa: CASSLAGGIINEQFF

len: 13
v_gene: TRBV16
j_gene: TRBJ2-2
CDR3aa: CASSQLRNGELFF

len: 13
v_gene: TRBV7-2
j_gene: TRBJ2-7
CDR3aa: CASSPGASYEQYF

len: 13
v_gene: TRBV7-9
j_gene: TRBJ2-3
CDR3aa: CASTPSSRNTQYF

len: 15
v_gene: TRBV6-1
j_gene: TRBJ2-1
CDR3aa: CASTTTGRLSDEQFF

len: 15
v_gene: TRBV29-1
j_gene: TRBJ1-3
CDR3aa: CSVEDLDRSGNTIYF

len: 14
v_gene: TRBV14
j_gene: TRBJ2-7
CDR3aa: CASSHRSGGNEQYF

len: 13
v_gene: TRBV27
j_gene: TRBJ1-1
CDR3aa: CASSRTGDTEAFF

len: 15
v_gene: TRBV4-1
j_gene: TRBJ1-5
CDR3aa: CASSQGLTGSQPQHF

len: 17
v_gene: TRBV2
j_gene: TRBJ1-5
CDR3aa: CASSEERTGGSNQPQHF

len: 16
v_gene: TRBV28
j_gene: TRBJ2-7
CDR3aa: CASSPQSDRESYEQYF

len: 16
v_gene: TRBV4-3
j_gene: TRBJ2-2
CDR3aa: CASSQGLAGLVGELFF

len: 14
v_gene: TRBV30
j_gene: TRBJ2-7
CDR3aa: CAWTRGEVMGEQYF

len: 13
v_gene: TRBV7-9
j_gene: TRBJ2-7
CDR3aa: CASSLGTVGEQYF

len: 13
v_gene: TRBV11-3
j_gene: TRBJ2-7
CDR3aa: CASSIGTGGEQYF

len: 14
v_gene: TRBV9
j_gene: TRBJ2-7
CDR3aa: CASSVGTTSYEQYF

len: 16
v_gene: TRBV5-1
j_gene: TRBJ2-7
CDR3aa: CASSLGRGQGAYEQYF

len: 16
v_gene: TRBV7-8
j_gene: TRBJ1-3
CDR3aa: CASSSHVGSAGNTIYF

len: 12
v_gene: TRBV5-1
j_gene: TRBJ2-7
CDR3aa: CASSLGDTEQYF

len: 15
v_gene: TRBV25-1
j_gene: TRBJ2-2
CDR3aa: CASSEATSGTRELFF

len: 13
v_gene: TRBV29-1
j_gene: TRBJ2-5
CDR3aa: CSVILQVQETQYF